Following are 15 T cell receptor beta chains from one sample sequenced in a study of response to subunit inactivated influenza vaccine. In TCRdb, the RT-PCR reads were re-called with MiXCR into one record per CDR3 protein. The top ten clones hold around 12% of a sample with 150,000 to 200,000 distinct CDR3 sequences, about 11% of them seen once. Sequencing used non-naive T cells sorted from PBMCs, obtained 45 days after vaccination. Every receptor here comes from a man aged 45-60 years who received an inactivated influenza vaccine.

This clonotype was detected only a few times. V is TRBV20-1 and J is TRBJ2-3, with TRBD2 as a possible D gene (5 bases). The V end lost 0 bases, the J end lost 2 bases, and 15 bases lay between the germline ends. The CDR3 runs to 16 residues. Looked up from germline, CDR1 is DFQATT and CDR2 is SNEGSKA (reference sequence). The CDR3 DNA reads as TGCAGTGCTAGAGATTGGCAGGCCCGGGACACAGATACGCAGTATTTT. It codes for CSARDWQARDTDTQYF.

This clonotype came up many times. The chain links TRBV24-1 to TRBJ2-2; D may be TRBD1 or TRBD2 (5 bases each). CDR1 and CDR2 from the germline V gene are KGHDR and SFDVKD. The ends were cut back, 3 bases at V and 5 bases at J, with 15 bases in the middle. The CDR3 spans 16 residues. Here the CDR3 reads CATSDGWRGETGELFF. CDR3 bases: TGTGCCACCAGTGATGGATGGCGAGGGGAGACCGGGGAGCTGTTTTTT.

The table lists this clonotype with a few counts. The chain combines TRBV6-2 or TRBV6-3 with TRBJ2-2, with TRBD1 as a possible D gene (5 bases). The CDR3 is 17 residues long. The germline gives CDR1 MNHEY, CDR2 SVGEGT. Trimming shortened V by 0 bases and J by 4 bases, and 15 bases separated the two germline ends. CDR3 sequence reads: CASSYSISRVRTGELFF. The CDR3 nucleotides read TGTGCCAGCAGTTACTCGATATCCAGGGTCCGCACCGGGGAGCTGTTTTTT.

The chain joins TRBV6-2 or TRBV6-3 to TRBJ1-6, with unresolved D. The CDR3 is made up of 12 amino acids. Germline CDR1 and CDR2: MNHEY and SVGEGT. Trimming stripped 0 bases from V and 14 bases from J, with 8 bases between. The CDR3, as DNA: TGTGCCAGCAGTTACTCACAGAGTTCCCTCCACTTT. Its protein is CASSYSQSSLHF.

The genes are TRBV7-2 and TRBJ1-2; D is undetermined. V shed 8 bases and J shed 7 bases, with 17 bases lying between them. The CDR3 spans 13 residues. Germline values: CDR1 SGHTA, CDR2 FQGNSA. Here the CDR3 reads CASLIAGGSGYTF. CDR3 nucleotides: TGTGCCAGCCTTATAGCGGGAGGGTCTGGCTACACCTTC.

This clonotype came up many times. CDR3 sequence reads: CASTAVGTGAYEQYF. CDR3 DNA sequence: TGTGCCAGCACCGCGGTTGGGACAGGCGCCTACGAGCAGTACTTC. The V call is TRBV28, the J call TRBJ2-7, with TRBD1 matching 8 bases. This CDR3 contains 15 residues. Germline V gives CDR1 MDHEN, CDR2 SYDVKM. V shed 7 bases and J 2 bases; nucleotides not matched to a gene: 10.

At least ten counts were recorded for this clonotype. This chain connects TRBV24-1 to TRBJ2-5; D not certain. Germline CDR1 reads KGHDR; CDR2 reads SFDVKD. Between the trimmed V and J ends, which lost 5 bases and 1 base, there was a span of 13 bases. The CDR3 loop spans 15 amino acids. CDR3 sequence: CATSAGWTAQETQYF. The CDR3 DNA reads TGTGCCACCAGTGCGGGCTGGACGGCCCAAGAGACCCAGTACTTC.

This clonotype was counted only a few times. The chain employs TRBV6-1 and TRBJ1-4; no definite D call. Trimming stripped 1 base from V and 11 bases from J, with 8 bases between. This CDR3 is 12 amino acids long. Germline lookup yields CDR1 MNHNS and CDR2 SASEGT. The CDR3 DNA follows: TGTGCCAGCAGTGAAGGGGCCTCCAAACTGTTTTTT. Translated, it gives CASSEGASKLFF.

J is TRBJ1-3 and V is TRBV20-1, with D perhaps matching TRBD1 (6 bases). Germline CDR1 reads DFQATT; CDR2 reads SNEGSKA (reference sequence). Trimming stripped 2 bases from V and 2 bases from J, with 16 bases between. The CDR3 runs 16 residues. CDR3 sequence reads: CSARKFTGRTGNTIYF. In nucleotides, the CDR3 is TGCAGTGCTAGAAAATTTACAGGGAGGACTGGAAACACCATATATTTT.

There are many counts of this clonotype. The chain joins TRBV7-9 to TRBJ2-1, with 10 bases that match TRBD2. The CDR3 runs 16 residues. Germline V gives CDR1 SEHNR, CDR2 FQNEAQ (reference sequence). Trimming cost V 5 bases and J 2 bases; bases outside gene matches: 6. CDR3 nucleotides: TGTGCCAGCAGCCGAGGGACTAGCGAAGCCTACAATGAGCAGTTCTTC. Translating it yields CASSRGTSEAYNEQFF. The full variable domain, its missing parts supplied by reference TRBV7-9 and TRBJ2-1, is DTGVSQNPRHKITKRGQNVTFRCDPISEHNRLYWYRQTLGQGPEFLTYFQNEAQLEKSRLLSDRFSAERPKGSFSTLEIQRTEQGDSAMYLCASSRGTSEAYNEQFFGPGTRLTVL.

This chain connects TRBV12-3 or TRBV12-4 to TRBJ2-7; possibly TRBD1 for D (6 bases). Trimming took 6 bases from V and 2 from J, leaving 17 bases between them. The CDR3 covers 15 residues. CDR3 coding DNA: TGTGCCAGCAGCTCCGGACAGCCTGGGACCTACGAGCAGTACTTC. Protein sequence: CASSSGQPGTYEQYF.

This clonotype came up many times. V usage is TRBV12-3 or TRBV12-4 and J usage is TRBJ1-5, with unresolved D. CDR3 length: 13 amino acids. With 3 bases removed from V and 8 bases from J, the gap between germline ends came to 11 bases. The CDR3 region is CASSLTRSEPQHF. The CDR3, as DNA: TGTGCCAGCAGTTTGACGCGTTCGGAGCCCCAGCATTTT.

The chain recombines TRBV20-1 with TRBJ1-2, with D unresolved. The CDR3 loop spans 13 amino acids. Between the trimmed V and J ends, which lost 0 bases and 7 bases, there was a span of 12 bases. Germline V gene data show CDR1 as DFQATT and CDR2 as SNEGSKA (reference sequence). The CDR3 is CSARDWPGGGYTF. CDR3 in DNA: TGCAGTGCTAGAGATTGGCCCGGTGGTGGCTACACCTTC.

The table lists this clonotype with a few counts. This sequence joins TRBV19 and TRBJ1-1; tentatively, D is TRBD1 (5 bases). Per germline, CDR1 LNHDA and CDR2 SQIVND (reference sequence). This CDR3 comprises 18 residues. V shed 3 bases and J shed 4 bases, with 24 bases lying between them. The CDR3 sequence is CASSIRVSAPFWGTEAFF. The CDR3 DNA reads as TGTGCCAGTAGTATCAGGGTTTCGGCACCCTTCTGGGGCACTGAAGCTTTCTTT.

The V and J genes are TRBV10-3 and TRBJ2-1; possible D gene TRBD1, 5 bases. The CDR3 is 12 residues long. Germline CDR1 ENHRY, CDR2 SYGVKD. Trimming cost V 11 bases and J 0 bases, with 8 bases left between them. The CDR3 DNA reads as TGTGCCGCAGGGATCTCCTACAATGAGCAGTTCTTC. This translates into CAAGISYNEQFF.